Below, one T cell receptor beta chain is given with its context. Its antigen is still unknown. Base qualities are missing; no much larger clone stands one base away. The receptor library was made with RT-PCR. Data came from a NextSeq 550. The raw public data were reprocessed by TCRdb itself: fastp quality trimming at Q25, MiXCR clonotype calling, in-frame beta chains only. Under each unique CDR3 protein, matching rows form one entry showing the most common genes and DNA. Within this sample are 400,000 to 450,000 distinct CDR3 sequences, with 16% of them counted one time only. The ten largest clonotypes hold around 6.8% of the sample. The data are from a study of patients and donors after allogeneic stem cell transplantation (dated by TCRdb to the early 2020s). The CDR3 contains 15 residues, cysteine and phenylalanine counted. Just CDR3 DNA is preserved here, 45 bases in frame from base 1. Reading the germline V gene gives CDR1 MRHNA and CDR2 SNTAGT. V loses 2 bases, J loses 1 base, and the germline ends lie 9 bases apart.

What was sequenced was blood, either unsorted or a sorted T cell fraction (not recorded which). The receptor's source is a human donor who was either an allogeneic HSCT recipient or a stem cell or donor lymphocyte infusion donor (not recorded which). It is not recorded whose cells these are; they may come from a transplant donor. The chain couples TRBV6-4 to TRBJ1-5, with a tentative D gene TRBD1 over 5 matching bases. The bases read TGTGCCAGCAGTGACCCGGGACGGAGCAATCAGCCCCAGCATTTT. This translates into CASSDPGRSNQPQHF.